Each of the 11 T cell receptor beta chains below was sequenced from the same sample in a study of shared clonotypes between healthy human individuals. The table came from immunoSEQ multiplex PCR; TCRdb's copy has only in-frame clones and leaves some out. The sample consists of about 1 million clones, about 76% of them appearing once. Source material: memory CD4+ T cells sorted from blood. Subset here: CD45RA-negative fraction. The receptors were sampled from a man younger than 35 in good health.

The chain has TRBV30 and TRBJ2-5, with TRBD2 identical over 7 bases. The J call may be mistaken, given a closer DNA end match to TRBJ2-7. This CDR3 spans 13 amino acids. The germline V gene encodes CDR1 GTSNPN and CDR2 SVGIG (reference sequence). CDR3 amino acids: CAPRGGAGYEQYF. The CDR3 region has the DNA TGTGCCCCTAGGGGAGGGGCAGGGTACGAGCAGTACTTC.

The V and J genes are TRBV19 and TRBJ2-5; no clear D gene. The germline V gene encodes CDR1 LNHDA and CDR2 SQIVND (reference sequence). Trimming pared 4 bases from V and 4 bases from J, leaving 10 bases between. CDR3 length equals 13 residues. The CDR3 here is CASSTVGVETQYF. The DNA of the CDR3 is TGTGCCAGTAGTACGGTTGGAGTAGAGACCCAGTACTTC.

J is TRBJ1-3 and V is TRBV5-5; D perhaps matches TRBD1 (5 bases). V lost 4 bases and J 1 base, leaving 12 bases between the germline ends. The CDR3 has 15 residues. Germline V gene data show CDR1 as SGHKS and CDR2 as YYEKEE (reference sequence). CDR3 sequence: CASSPGGVSGNTIYF. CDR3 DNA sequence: TGTGCCAGCAGCCCCGGGGGGGTATCTGGAAACACCATATATTTT.

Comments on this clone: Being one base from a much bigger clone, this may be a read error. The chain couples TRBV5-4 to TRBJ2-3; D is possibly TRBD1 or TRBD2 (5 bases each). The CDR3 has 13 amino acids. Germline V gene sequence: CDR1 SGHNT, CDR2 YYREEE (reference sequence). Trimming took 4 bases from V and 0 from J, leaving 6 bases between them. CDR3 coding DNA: TGTGCCAGCAGCCGGGACAGCACAGATACGCAGTATTTT. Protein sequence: CASSRDSTDTQYF.

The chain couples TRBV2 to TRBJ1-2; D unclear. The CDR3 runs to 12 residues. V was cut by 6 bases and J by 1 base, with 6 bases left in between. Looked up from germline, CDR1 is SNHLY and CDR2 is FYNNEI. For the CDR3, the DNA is TGTGCCAGCAGGAGAGTTAACTATGGCTACACCTTC. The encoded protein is CASRRVNYGYTF.

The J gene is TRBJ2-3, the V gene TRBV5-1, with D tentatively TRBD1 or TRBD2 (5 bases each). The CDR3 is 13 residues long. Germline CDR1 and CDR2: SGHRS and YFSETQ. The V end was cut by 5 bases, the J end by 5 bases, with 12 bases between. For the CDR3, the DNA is TGCGCCAGCAGGGGGGAGTATAAAGATACGCAGTATTTT. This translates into CASRGEYKDTQYF.

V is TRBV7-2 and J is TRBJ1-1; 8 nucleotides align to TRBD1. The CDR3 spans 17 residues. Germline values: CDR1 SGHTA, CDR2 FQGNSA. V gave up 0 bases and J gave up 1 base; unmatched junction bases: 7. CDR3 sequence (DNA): TGTGCCAGCAGCTTAGCTCAGGGGGCGCGGTGGAACACTGAAGCTTTCTTT. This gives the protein CASSLAQGARWNTEAFF.

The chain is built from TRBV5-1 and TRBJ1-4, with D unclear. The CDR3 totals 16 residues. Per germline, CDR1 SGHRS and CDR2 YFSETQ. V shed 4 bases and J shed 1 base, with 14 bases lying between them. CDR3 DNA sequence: TGCGCCAGCAGCACCGGCAGAACTGAAACTAATGAAAAACTGTTTTTT. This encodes CASSTGRTETNEKLFF.

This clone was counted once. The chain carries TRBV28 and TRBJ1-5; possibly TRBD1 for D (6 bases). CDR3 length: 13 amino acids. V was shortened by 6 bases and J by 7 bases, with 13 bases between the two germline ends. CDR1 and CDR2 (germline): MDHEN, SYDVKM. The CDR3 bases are TGTGCCAGCAGCGGGGACATCGGACAGCCCCAGCATTTT. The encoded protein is CASSGDIGQPQHF.

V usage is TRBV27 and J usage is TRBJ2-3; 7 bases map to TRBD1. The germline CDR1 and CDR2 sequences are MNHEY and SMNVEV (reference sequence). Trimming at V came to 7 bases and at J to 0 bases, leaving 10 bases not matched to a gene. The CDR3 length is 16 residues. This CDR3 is CASTDRVGISTDTQYF. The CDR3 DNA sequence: TGTGCCAGCACCGACAGGGTAGGGATTAGCACAGATACGCAGTATTTT.

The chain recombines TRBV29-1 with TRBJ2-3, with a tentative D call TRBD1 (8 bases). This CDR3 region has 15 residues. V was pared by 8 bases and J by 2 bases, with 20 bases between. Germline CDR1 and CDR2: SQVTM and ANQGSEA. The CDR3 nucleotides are TGCAGCACAGGGGGGGACGGGGGAAACACAGATACGCAGTATTTT. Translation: CSTGGDGGNTDTQYF.